This is a list of T cell receptor beta chains from one sample in a study of OX40 agonist ivuxolimab in advanced cancers. Profiling relied on immunoSEQ multiplex PCR, and the TCRdb table lists in-frame clones only, not all of them. This sample has 14,000 or so clones, with 80% to 90% found just once. The sequencing here drew on CD4+ or CD8+ T cells sorted from blood, taken in a trial of the OX40 agonist ivuxolimab. These receptors came from an adult with an advanced solid tumor such as melanoma, head and neck, liver or kidney cancer. The CDR3 runs from the conserved cysteine through the conserved F or W. The order of the fields is clone size, D gene, J gene, V gene, CDR3 protein, CDR3 DNA. D genes are given only for firm matches. Clone sizes are given selectively: once, few, many, or a class where the clone is expanded.

.,.,TRBJ1-4,TRBV27,CASSPVGRGQKLFF,TGTGCCAGCAGTCCAGTAGGACGGGGGCAAAAACTGTTTTTT
.,TRBD1,TRBJ1-5,TRBV28,CAKEGQGAFQPQHF,TGTGCCAAAGAGGGCCAGGGGGCTTTTCAGCCCCAGCATTTT
.,.,TRBJ1-1,TRBV6-5,CASSGGKKNTEAFF,TGTGCCAGCAGTGGGGGGAAAAAGAACACTGAAGCTTTCTTT
.,.,TRBJ2-1,TRBV10-1,CASSNQYRDNEQFF,TGCGCCAGCAGTAACCAGTACCGGGACAATGAGCAGTTCTTC
once,TRBD2,TRBJ2-2,TRBV10-3,CATTLAGVRAGELFF,TGTGCCACCACTCTAGCGGGGGTTCGGGCCGGGGAGCTGTTTTTT
once,.,TRBJ1-1,TRBV18,CASSREEIGTNTEAFF,TGTGCCAGCTCCCGAGAGGAAATTGGGACGAACACTGAAGCTTTCTTT
once,TRBD1,TRBJ2-5,TRBV11-2,CASSTTGWNQETQYF,TGTGCCAGCAGCACGACAGGGTGGAATCAAGAGACCCAGTACTTC
.,.,TRBJ1-1,TRBV7-2,CASSFLQGDLEAFF,TGTGCCAGCAGCTTCCTACAGGGAGACCTTGAAGCTTTCTTT
.,.,TRBJ2-4,TRBV19,CASSPQGLHGIQYF,TGTGCCAGTAGCCCACAGGGCCTCCATGGCATTCAGTACTTC
once,TRBD1,TRBJ2-5,TRBV27,CASSLSPGQGRQTQYF,TGTGCCAGCAGTTTATCCCCCGGACAGGGGAGGCAGACCCAGTACTTC
once,TRBD1,TRBJ2-7,TRBV2,CASRQGVDYEQYF,TGTGCCAGCCGACAGGGAGTAGACTACGAGCAGTACTTC
.,.,TRBJ2-1,TRBV5-1,CASSLVLVAYNEQFF,TGCGCCAGCAGCTTGGTATTGGTGGCCTACAATGAGCAGTTCTTC
once,.,TRBJ1-4,TRBV19,CASSIGQGNEKLFF,TGTGCCAGTAGTATAGGTCAGGGCAATGAAAAACTGTTTTTT
.,.,TRBJ2-7,TRBV20-1,CSARGTYEQYF,TGCAGTGCTAGAGGAACCTACGAGCAGTACTTC
.,TRBD1,TRBJ1-1,TRBV9,CASSVGTGMDTEAFF,TGTGCCAGCAGCGTAGGGACAGGGATGGACACTGAAGCTTTCTTT
.,.,TRBJ1-1,TRBV29-1,CSVEGQNMNTEAFF,TGCAGCGTTGAAGGACAGAACATGAACACTGAAGCTTTCTTT
.,TRBD2,TRBJ2-2,TRBV4-3,CASSPSEGAGGPANTGELFF,TGCGCCAGCAGCCCCAGTGAGGGAGCGGGGGGCCCCGCGAACACCGGGGAGCTGTTTTTT
.,TRBD2,TRBJ2-7,TRBV9,CASSRTSGTYEQYF,TGTGCCAGCAGCCGGACTAGCGGGACCTACGAGCAGTACTTC
few,.,TRBJ1-4,TRBV28,CASRNQGEKLFF,TGTGCCAGCAGGAACCAGGGGGAAAAACTGTTTTTT
.,TRBD2,TRBJ2-5,TRBV2,CASSERTRGETQYF,TGTGCCAGCAGTGAGCGGACTAGGGGAGAGACCCAGTACTTC
.,.,TRBJ1-1,TRBV19,CASSMTANTEAFF,TGTGCCAGTAGTATGACAGCGAACACTGAAGCTTTCTTT
.,.,TRBJ1-1,TRBV6-6,CASSHGEEDTEAFF,TGTGCCAGCAGCCACGGGGAGGAGGACACTGAAGCTTTCTTT
.,.,TRBJ2-7,TRBV6-5,CASSYSLGDYEQYF,TGTGCCAGCAGTTACTCTCTGGGAGATTACGAGCAGTACTTC
.,TRBD1,TRBJ2-7,TRBV7-9,CASSEGQGLDEQYF,TGTGCCAGCAGCGAAGGACAGGGTCTCGACGAGCAGTACTTC
.,.,TRBJ1-2,TRBV6-1,CASQQANYGYTF,TGTGCCAGTCAGCAGGCTAACTATGGCTACACCTTC
.,.,TRBJ2-2,TRBV27,CASTLGGANTGELFF,TGTGCCAGCACCCTGGGGGGCGCGAACACCGGGGAGTTGTTTTTT
.,TRBD1,TRBJ2-7,TRBV2,CASSEQGQGAEGQYF,TGTGCCAGCAGTGAGCAAGGACAGGGGGCGGAGGGGCAGTACTTC
.,TRBD1,TRBJ1-6,TRBV7-2,CASSLDRGLSAPLHF,TGTGCCAGCAGCCTCGACAGGGGGCTCTCGGCACCCCTCCACTTT
.,.,TRBJ2-2,TRBV11-2,CASSLSQAPSNTGELFF,TGTGCCAGCAGCTTAAGCCAGGCACCTTCGAACACCGGGGAGCTGTTTTTT
.,.,TRBJ1-5,TRBV15,CATSRAQGQPQHF,TGTGCCACCAGCAGAGCTCAGGGGCAGCCCCAGCATTTT
.,.,TRBJ2-2,TRBV1,CTSVIAGELFF,TGCACCAGCGTAATCGCCGGGGAGCTGTTTTTT
few,.,TRBJ1-3,TRBV2,CASSAGNTIYF,TGTGCCAGCAGTGCTGGAAACACCATATATTTT
.,.,TRBJ2-2,TRBV15,CATSMDRHTGELFF,TGTGCCACCAGCATGGACAGACACACCGGGGAGCTGTTTTTT
.,.,TRBJ2-7,TRBV5-1,CASSFQGSYEQYF,TGCGCCAGCAGCTTTCAGGGGTCCTACGAGCAGTACTTC
.,.,TRBJ2-7,TRBV28,CASSLGYEQYF,TGTGCCAGCAGTCTAGGCTACGAGCAGTACTTC
.,.,TRBJ1-1,TRBV18,CASSPPSQGEGTEAFF,TGTGCCAGCTCACCACCCTCACAGGGAGAAGGCACTGAAGCTTTCTTT
.,TRBD2,TRBJ2-3,TRBV6-4,CASSDSSGGATDTQYF,TGTGCCAGCAGTGACTCTAGCGGGGGGGCCACAGATACGCAGTATTTT
once,.,TRBJ1-4,TRBV11-2,CASSLVTEEKLFF,TGTGCCAGCAGCTTGGTCACAGAAGAAAAACTGTTTTTT
.,.,TRBJ1-4,TRBV6-5,CASSYSRGNEKLFF,TGTGCCAGCAGTTACTCGAGAGGGAATGAAAAACTGTTTTTT
.,.,TRBJ1-6,TRBV12-5,CASGLVMGLNSPLHF,TGTGCTAGTGGTTTGGTAATGGGATTAAATTCACCCCTCCACTTT
.,TRBD1,TRBJ2-7,TRBV9,CASSTGQGPYEQYF,TGTGCCAGCAGCACTGGACAGGGCCCCTACGAGCAGTACTTC
once,.,TRBJ1-1,TRBV5-4,CASSLARVNTEAFF,TGTGCCAGCAGCTTGGCTAGGGTGAACACTGAAGCTTTCTTT
.,TRBD2,TRBJ2-1,TRBV5-1,CASKGTSGGSGEQFF,TGCGCCAGCAAGGGGACTAGCGGGGGTTCGGGTGAGCAGTTCTTC
.,TRBD1,TRBJ1-2,TRBV5-1,CASSLGQGSYRGYTF,TGCGCCAGCAGCTTGGGACAGGGGAGTTATCGGGGCTACACCTTC
.,.,TRBJ1-2,TRBV5-4,CASSFGEAYGYTF,TGTGCCAGCAGCTTCGGTGAAGCCTATGGCTACACCTTC
.,TRBD1,TRBJ2-1,TRBV5-1,CASSFAGTGGRSYNEQFF,TGCGCCAGCAGCTTCGCAGGGACAGGGGGCCGCTCCTACAATGAGCAGTTCTTC
.,.,TRBJ2-1,TRBV5-6,CASSLGTDTVPEQFF,TGTGCCAGCAGCCTCGGGACGGACACTGTTCCTGAGCAGTTCTTC
medium-sized,TRBD1,TRBJ2-1,TRBV16,CASSQGQGTYNEQFF,TGTGCCAGCAGCCAGGGACAGGGAACCTACAATGAGCAGTTCTTC
few,TRBD2,TRBJ2-3,TRBV19,CASSPVAGGSDTQYF,TGTGCCAGTAGTCCCGTAGCGGGGGGGTCGGATACGCAGTATTTT
once,.,TRBJ1-2,TRBV10-3,CAISEWASEGYTF,TGTGCCATCAGTGAGTGGGCTAGTGAAGGCTACACCTTC
.,TRBD1,TRBJ2-4,TRBV11-2,CASSLGVVTGDKNIQYF,TGTGCCAGCAGCTTAGGGGTCGTCACAGGGGACAAAAACATTCAGTACTTC
once,.,TRBJ2-5,TRBV5-1,CASHKAPRETQYF,TGCGCCAGTCACAAAGCCCCTAGGGAGACCCAGTACTTC
.,.,TRBJ2-3,TRBV2,CASSRGPTDTQYF,TGTGCCAGCAGTCGCGGGCCCACAGATACGCAGTATTTT
.,TRBD1,TRBJ2-2,TRBV5-6,CASSIWTGVPTGELFF,TGTGCCAGCAGCATCTGGACAGGGGTACCCACCGGGGAGCTGTTTTTT
once,.,TRBJ1-3,TRBV6-5,CASSFIGGTGNTIYF,TGTGCCAGCAGCTTTATAGGGGGTACTGGAAACACCATATATTTT
.,.,TRBJ1-1,TRBV7-9,CASPWQGEDTEAFF,TGTGCCAGCCCGTGGCAGGGCGAGGACACTGAAGCTTTCTTT
.,TRBD1,TRBJ1-1,TRBV30,CAWSVHRGSELNTEAFF,TGTGCCTGGAGTGTTCACAGGGGATCAGAACTGAACACTGAAGCTTTCTTT
.,.,TRBJ1-1,TRBV9,CASSVGPRPDEAFF,TGTGCCAGCAGCGTAGGCCCCAGGCCCGATGAAGCTTTCTTT
.,.,TRBJ1-2,TRBV19,CASSIPNRENYGYTF,TGTGCCAGTAGTATCCCTAACAGAGAGAACTATGGCTACACCTTC
.,TRBD1,TRBJ1-3,TRBV7-2,CASSAGQRNTIYF,TGTGCCAGCAGCGCGGGACAGAGAAACACCATATATTTT